The clone carrying this T cell receptor (beta chain) was detected ten times or more. The record originates from a study of T cells in Graves' hyperthyroidism and ophthalmopathy. TCR beta CDR3 region amplification was performed from RNA transcripts. First-round RT-PCR with HTBI primers amplified the TCR CDR3 region. Each CDR3 protein gets one entry after TCRdb re-called the multiplex PCR reads with MiXCR. The sample has roughly 510,000 distinct CDR3 sequences, under 25% seen once; the top ten hold around a quarter. This clonotype was sampled from a man aged 18 to 29 with Graves' hyperthyroidism. The sample taken for sequencing was blood.

As DNA, the CDR3 is TGTGCCAGCAGTTTAAGGCAGACCAGCAATCAGCCCCAGCATTTT. Translated, it gives CASSLRQTSNQPQHF. The chain joins TRBV12-3 or TRBV12-4 to TRBJ1-5; D call uncertain. The length of the CDR3 is 15 residues. Trimming took 2 bases from V and 1 from J, leaving 9 bases between them.